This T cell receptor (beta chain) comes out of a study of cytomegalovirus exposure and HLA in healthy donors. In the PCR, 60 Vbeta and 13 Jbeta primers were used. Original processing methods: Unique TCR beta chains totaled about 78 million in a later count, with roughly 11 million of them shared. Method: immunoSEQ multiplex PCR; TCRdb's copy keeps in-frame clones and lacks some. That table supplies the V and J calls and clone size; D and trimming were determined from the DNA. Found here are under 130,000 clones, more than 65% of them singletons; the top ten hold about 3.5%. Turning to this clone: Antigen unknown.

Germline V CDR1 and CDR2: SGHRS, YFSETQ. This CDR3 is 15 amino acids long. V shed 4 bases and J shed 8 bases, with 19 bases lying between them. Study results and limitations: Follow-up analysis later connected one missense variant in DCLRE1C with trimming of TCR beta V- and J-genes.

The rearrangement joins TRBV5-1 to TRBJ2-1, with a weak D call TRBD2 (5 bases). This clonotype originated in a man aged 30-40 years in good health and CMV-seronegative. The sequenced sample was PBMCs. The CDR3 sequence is CASSRTLSRTDEQFF. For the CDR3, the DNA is TGCGCCAGCAGCCGAACCCTGTCCAGGACTGATGAGCAGTTCTTC.